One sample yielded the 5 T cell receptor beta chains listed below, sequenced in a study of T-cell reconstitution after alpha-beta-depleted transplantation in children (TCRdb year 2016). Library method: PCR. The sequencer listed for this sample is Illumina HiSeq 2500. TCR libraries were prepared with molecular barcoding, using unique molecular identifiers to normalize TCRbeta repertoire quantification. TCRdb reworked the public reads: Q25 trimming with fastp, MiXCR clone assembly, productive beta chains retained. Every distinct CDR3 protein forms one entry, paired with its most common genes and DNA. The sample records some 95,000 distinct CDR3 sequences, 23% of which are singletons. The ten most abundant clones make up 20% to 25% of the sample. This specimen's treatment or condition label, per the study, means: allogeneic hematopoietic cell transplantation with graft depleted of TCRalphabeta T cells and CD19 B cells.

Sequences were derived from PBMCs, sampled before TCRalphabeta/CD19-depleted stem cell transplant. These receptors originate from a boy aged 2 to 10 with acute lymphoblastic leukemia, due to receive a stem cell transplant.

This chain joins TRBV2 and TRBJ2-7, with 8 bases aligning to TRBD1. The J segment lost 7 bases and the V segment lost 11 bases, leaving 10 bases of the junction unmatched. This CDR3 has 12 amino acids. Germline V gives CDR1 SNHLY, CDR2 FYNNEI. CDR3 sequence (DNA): TGTGCCTCAAGACAGGGGAAGACTGAGCAGTACTTC. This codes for CASRQGKTEQYF.

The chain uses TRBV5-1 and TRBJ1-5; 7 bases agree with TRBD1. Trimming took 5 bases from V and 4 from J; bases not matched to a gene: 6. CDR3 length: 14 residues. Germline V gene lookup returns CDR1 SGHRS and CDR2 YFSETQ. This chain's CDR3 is CASSISGGNQPQHF. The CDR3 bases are TGCGCCAGCAGTATCTCAGGGGGTAATCAGCCCCAGCATTTT.

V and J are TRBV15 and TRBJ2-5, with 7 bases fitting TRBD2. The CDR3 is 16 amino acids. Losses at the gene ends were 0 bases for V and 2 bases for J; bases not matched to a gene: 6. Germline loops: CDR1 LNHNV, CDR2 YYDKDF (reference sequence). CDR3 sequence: CATSRDPSGGQETQYF. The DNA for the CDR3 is TGTGCCACCAGCAGAGATCCCTCGGGGGGACAAGAGACCCAGTACTTC.

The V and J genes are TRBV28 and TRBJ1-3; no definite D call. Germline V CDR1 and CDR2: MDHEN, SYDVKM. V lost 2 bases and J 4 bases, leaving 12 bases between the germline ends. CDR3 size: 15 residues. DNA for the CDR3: TGTGCCAGCAGTTTAAGGGCAACTTTAGGAAACACCATATATTTT. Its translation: CASSLRATLGNTIYF.

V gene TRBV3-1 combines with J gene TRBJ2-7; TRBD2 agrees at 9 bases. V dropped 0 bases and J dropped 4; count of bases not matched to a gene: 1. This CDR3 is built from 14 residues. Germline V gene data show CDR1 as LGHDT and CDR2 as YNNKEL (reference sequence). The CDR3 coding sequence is TGTGCCAGCAGCCAAGAAGGACTAGCGTACGAGCAGTACTTC. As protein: CASSQEGLAYEQYF.